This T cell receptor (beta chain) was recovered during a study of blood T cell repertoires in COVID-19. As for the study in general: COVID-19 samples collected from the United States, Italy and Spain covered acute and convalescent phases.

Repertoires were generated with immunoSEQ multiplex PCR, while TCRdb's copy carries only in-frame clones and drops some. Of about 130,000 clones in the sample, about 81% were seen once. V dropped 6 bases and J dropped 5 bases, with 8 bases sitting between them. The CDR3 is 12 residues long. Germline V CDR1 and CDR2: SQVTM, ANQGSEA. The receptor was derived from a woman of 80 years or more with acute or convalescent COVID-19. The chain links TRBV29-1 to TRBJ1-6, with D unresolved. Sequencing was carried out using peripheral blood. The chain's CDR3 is CSVGEHNSPLHF. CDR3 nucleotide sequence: TGCAGCGTCGGGGAACATAATTCACCCCTCCACTTT.